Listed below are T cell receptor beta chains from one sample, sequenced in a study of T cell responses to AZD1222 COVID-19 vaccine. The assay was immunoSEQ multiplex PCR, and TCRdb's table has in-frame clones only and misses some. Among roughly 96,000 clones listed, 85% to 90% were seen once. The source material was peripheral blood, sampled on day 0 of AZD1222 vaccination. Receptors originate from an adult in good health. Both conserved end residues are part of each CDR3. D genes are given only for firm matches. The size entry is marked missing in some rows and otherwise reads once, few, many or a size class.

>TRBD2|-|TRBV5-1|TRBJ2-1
CASSLTSGSSYNEQFF
TGCGCCAGCAGCTTAACTAGCGGGAGCTCCTACAATGAGCAGTTCTTC
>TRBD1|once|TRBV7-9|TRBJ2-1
CASSSYRQGHNEQFF
TGTGCCAGCAGCTCCTACCGACAGGGACACAATGAGCAGTTCTTC
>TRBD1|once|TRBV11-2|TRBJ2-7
CASSTGTGVSYEQYF
TGTGCCAGCAGCACCGGGACAGGGGTGAGCTACGAGCAGTACTTC
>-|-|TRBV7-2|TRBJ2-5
CASSLFSGFQETQYF
TGTGCCAGCAGCTTGTTTTCCGGTTTCCAAGAGACCCAGTACTTC
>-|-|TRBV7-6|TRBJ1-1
CASSPLVGTNTEAFF
TGTGCCAGCAGCCCCCTGGTGGGGACGAACACTGAAGCTTTCTTT
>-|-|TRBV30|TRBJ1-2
CAWSRQVPFNYGYTF
TGTGCCTGGAGTCGGCAGGTACCCTTTAACTATGGCTACACCTTC
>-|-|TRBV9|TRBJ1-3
CASSVVTDGNTIYF
TGTGCCAGCAGCGTAGTAACAGATGGAAACACCATATATTTT
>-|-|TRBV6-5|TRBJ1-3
CASSPGRTSGNTIYF
TGTGCCAGCAGTCCGGGACGGACCTCTGGAAACACCATATATTTT
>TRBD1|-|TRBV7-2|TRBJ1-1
CASSSGQGRTEAFF
TGTGCCAGCAGCTCGGGACAGGGGAGGACTGAAGCTTTCTTT
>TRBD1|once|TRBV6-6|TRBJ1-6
CASSYGDSYNSPLHF
TGTGCCAGCAGTTACGGGGACAGTTATAATTCACCCCTCCACTTT
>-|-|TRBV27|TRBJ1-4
CASSKNEKLFF
TGTGCCAGCAGCAAAAATGAAAAACTGTTTTTT
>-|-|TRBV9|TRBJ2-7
CASSVAGYEQYF
TGTGCCAGCAGCGTCGCGGGCTACGAGCAGTACTTC
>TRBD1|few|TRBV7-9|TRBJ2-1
CASSILGTGSNEQFF
TGTGCCAGCAGCATTCTCGGGACAGGGTCAAATGAGCAGTTCTTC
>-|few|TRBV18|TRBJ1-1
CASSPGYTEAFF
TGTGCCAGCTCACCGGGATACACTGAAGCTTTCTTT
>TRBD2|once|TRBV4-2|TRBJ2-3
CASSQDTSGDRDTQYF
TGTGCCAGCAGCCAAGACACTAGCGGGGACCGCGATACGCAGTATTTT
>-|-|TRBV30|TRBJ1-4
CAWDNSPGGEKLFF
TGTGCCTGGGATAACAGTCCGGGGGGTGAAAAACTGTTTTTT
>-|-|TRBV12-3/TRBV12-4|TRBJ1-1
CASSLSSNTEAFF
TGTGCCAGCAGTTTAAGCAGTAACACTGAAGCTTTCTTT
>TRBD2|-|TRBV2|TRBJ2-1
CASSQRTSGSVYEQFF
TGTGCCAGCAGTCAGAGGACTAGCGGGAGTGTTTATGAGCAGTTCTTC
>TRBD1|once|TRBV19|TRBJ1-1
CASSDDRGGNTEAFF
TGTGCCAGTAGTGATGACAGGGGAGGAAACACTGAAGCTTTCTTT
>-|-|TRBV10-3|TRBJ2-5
CAIGTGQETQYF
TGTGCCATCGGTACAGGGCAAGAGACCCAGTACTTC
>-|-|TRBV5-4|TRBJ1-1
CASSLVGGSTEAFF
TGTGCCAGCAGCTTGGTGGGAGGTAGCACTGAAGCTTTCTTT
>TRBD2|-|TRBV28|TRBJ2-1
CASNAGTSGRGIANEQFF
TGTGCCAGCAACGCAGGGACTAGCGGGAGAGGAATCGCTAATGAGCAGTTCTTC
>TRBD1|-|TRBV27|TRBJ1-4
CASSLSRTGGNEKLFF
TGTGCCAGCAGTTTGTCTAGGACAGGGGGTAATGAAAAACTGTTTTTT
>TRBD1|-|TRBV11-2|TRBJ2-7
CASSFRLTGLGYEQYF
TGTGCCAGCAGCTTTAGACTGACAGGGCTGGGCTACGAGCAGTACTTC
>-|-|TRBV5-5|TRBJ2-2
CASGRNANTGELFF
TGTGCCAGCGGGAGGAATGCGAACACCGGGGAGCTGTTTTTT
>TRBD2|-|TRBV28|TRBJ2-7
CASSFLAGGRLREQYF
TGTGCCAGCAGTTTCCTAGCGGGAGGTCGACTGAGGGAGCAGTACTTC
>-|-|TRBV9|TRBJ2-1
CASSGNEQFF
TGTGCCAGCAGCGGGAATGAGCAGTTCTTC
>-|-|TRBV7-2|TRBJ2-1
CASSPPRFRAHEQFF
TGTGCCAGCAGCCCTCCGCGGTTCAGGGCCCATGAGCAGTTCTTC
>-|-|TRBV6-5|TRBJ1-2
CASSSTGSSYGYTF
TGTGCCAGCAGTTCTACAGGTAGTAGCTATGGCTACACCTTC
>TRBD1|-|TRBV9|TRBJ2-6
CASSVGTGRSGANVLTF
TGTGCCAGCAGCGTCGGGACAGGGCGCTCTGGGGCCAACGTCCTGACTTTC
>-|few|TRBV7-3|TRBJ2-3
CASSLTPTGIVTDTQYF
TGTGCCAGCAGCTTAACGCCGACAGGTATCGTCACAGATACGCAGTATTTT
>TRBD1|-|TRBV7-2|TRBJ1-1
CASSADRGQTEAFF
TGTGCCAGCAGCGCGGACAGGGGGCAAACTGAAGCTTTCTTT
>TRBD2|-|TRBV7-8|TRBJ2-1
CASSLLGLAGRHNEQFF
TGTGCCAGCAGCTTATTAGGACTAGCGGGAAGGCACAATGAGCAGTTCTTC
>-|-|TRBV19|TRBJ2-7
CASSIVDSMFYEQYF
TGTGCCAGTAGTATAGTAGACAGTATGTTCTACGAGCAGTACTTC
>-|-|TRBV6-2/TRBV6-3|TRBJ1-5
CASSSGDQPQHF
TGTGCCAGCAGTTCGGGGGACCAGCCCCAGCATTTT
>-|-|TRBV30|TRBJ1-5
CAWSPLRADSNQPQHF
TGTGCCTGGAGTCCTTTGAGGGCGGATAGCAATCAGCCCCAGCATTTT
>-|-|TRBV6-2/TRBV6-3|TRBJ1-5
CASSRQVRGQPQHF
TGTGCCAGCAGCCGACAGGTACGGGGTCAGCCCCAGCATTTT
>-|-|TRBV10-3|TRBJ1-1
CAIRPDRRNTEAFF
TGTGCCATCAGACCGGACCGTCGGAACACTGAAGCTTTCTTT
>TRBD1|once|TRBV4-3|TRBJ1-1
CASSQDSGGMNTEAFF
TGCGCCAGCAGCCAAGATTCAGGGGGCATGAACACTGAAGCTTTCTTT
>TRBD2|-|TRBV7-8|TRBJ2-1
CASSPGTSGREYFYEQFF
TGTGCCAGCAGCCCAGGGACTAGCGGGAGGGAATATTTTTATGAGCAGTTCTTC
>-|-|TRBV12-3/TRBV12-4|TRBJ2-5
CASAQRYQETQYF
TGTGCCAGCGCACAGAGGTACCAAGAGACCCAGTACTTC
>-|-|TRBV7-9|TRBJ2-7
CASSLAGGGNEQYF
TGTGCCAGCAGCTTAGCGGGAGGGGGAAACGAGCAGTACTTC
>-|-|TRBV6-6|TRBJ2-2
CASSYVNTGELFF
TGTGCCAGCAGTTATGTCAACACCGGGGAGCTGTTTTTT
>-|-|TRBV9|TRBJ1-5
CASSVDEDQPQHF
TGTGCCAGCAGCGTAGACGAGGATCAGCCCCAGCATTTT
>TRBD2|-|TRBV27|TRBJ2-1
CASSPSLAGAPYNEQFF
TGTGCCAGCAGTCCCTCGTTAGCGGGAGCCCCCTACAATGAGCAGTTCTTC